This T cell receptor beta chain comes out of a study of STAT5B mutations in CD4+ large granular lymphocyte leukemia. Study-level findings and limits: The CD4+ versus CD8+ T-LGLL clonality difference may reflect limited sample size. Main leukemic clonotypes were patient-specific, but under 30% appeared at low frequency elsewhere.

In regard to this clone: Its antigen is unidentified.

Profiled with immunoSEQ multiplex PCR; TCRdb holds only in-frame clones, not every one. The sample includes about 3,300 clones, 65% to 90% of them seen just once. Germline V gene sequence: CDR1 SEHNR, CDR2 FQNEAQ (reference sequence). The length of the CDR3 is 12 residues. Trimming shortened V by 3 bases and J by 4 bases, and 5 bases separated the two germline ends. Healthy controls were blood donor buffy coats. The chain combines TRBV7-9 with TRBJ2-3; D gene uncertain. The TCR was taken from a human donor in good health. Sequencing was performed on CD4+ T cells from blood buffy coats. The CDR3 DNA reads TGTGCCAGCAGCTTCCCATCAGATACGCAGTATTTT. This translates into CASSFPSDTQYF. Using reference TRBV7-9 and TRBJ2-3 for the parts outside the CDR3, the full variable domain is DTGVSQNPRHKITKRGQNVTFRCDPISEHNRLYWYRQTLGQGPEFLTYFQNEAQLEKSRLLSDRFSAERPKGSFSTLEIQRTEQGDSAMYLCASSFPSDTQYFGPGTRLTVL.